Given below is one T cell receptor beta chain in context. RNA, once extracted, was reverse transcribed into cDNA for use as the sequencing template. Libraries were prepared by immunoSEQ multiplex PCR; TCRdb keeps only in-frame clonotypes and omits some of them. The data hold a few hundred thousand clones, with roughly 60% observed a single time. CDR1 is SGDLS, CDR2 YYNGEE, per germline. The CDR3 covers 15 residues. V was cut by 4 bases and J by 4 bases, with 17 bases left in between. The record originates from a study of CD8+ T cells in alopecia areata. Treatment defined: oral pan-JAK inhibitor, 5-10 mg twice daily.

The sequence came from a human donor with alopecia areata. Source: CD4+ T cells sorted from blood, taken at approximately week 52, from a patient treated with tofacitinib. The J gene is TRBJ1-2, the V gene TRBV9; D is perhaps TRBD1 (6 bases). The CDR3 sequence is CASSLDGRGGYGYTF. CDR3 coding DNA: TGTGCCAGCAGCCTGGACGGCCGAGGGGGCTATGGCTACACCTTC.